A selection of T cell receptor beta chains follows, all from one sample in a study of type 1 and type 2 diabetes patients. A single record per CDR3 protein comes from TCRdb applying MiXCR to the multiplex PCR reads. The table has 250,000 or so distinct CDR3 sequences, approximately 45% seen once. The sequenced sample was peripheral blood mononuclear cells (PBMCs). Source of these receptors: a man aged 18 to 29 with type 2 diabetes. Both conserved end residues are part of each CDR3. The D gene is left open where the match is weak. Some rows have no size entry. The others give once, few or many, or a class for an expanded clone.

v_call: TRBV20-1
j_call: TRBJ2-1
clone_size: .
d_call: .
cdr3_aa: CSAREAISSSYNEQFF
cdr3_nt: TGCAGTGCTAGAGAAGCGATATCCAGCTCCTACAATGAGCAGTTCTTC

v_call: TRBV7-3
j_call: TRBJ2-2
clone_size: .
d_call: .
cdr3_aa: CASSFGGRGPGELFF
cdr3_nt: TGTGCCAGCAGCTTTGGGGGGCGCGGGCCCGGGGAGCTGTTTTTT

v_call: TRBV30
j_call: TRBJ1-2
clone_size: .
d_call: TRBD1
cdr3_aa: CAWSSNRGHRGYTF
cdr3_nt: TGTGCCTGGAGTTCGAACAGGGGGCACCGTGGCTACACCTTC

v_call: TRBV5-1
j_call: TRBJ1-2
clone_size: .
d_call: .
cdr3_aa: CASSPSLGANGYTF
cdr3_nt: TGCGCCAGCAGCCCGTCCCTGGGGGCTAATGGCTACACCTTC

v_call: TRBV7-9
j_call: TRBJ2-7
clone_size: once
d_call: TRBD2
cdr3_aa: CASSQAGGEGYEQYF
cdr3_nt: TGTGCCAGCAGCCAGGCGGGAGGGGAAGGGTACGAGCAGTACTTC

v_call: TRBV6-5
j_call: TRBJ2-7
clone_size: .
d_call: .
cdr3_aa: CASRDFLGEQYF
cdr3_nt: TGTGCCAGCAGGGATTTTCTCGGCGAGCAGTACTTC

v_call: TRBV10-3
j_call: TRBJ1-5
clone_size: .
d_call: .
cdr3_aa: CAIRQDDHLKPQHF
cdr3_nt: TGTGCCATCAGACAGGACGACCATCTAAAGCCCCAGCATTTT

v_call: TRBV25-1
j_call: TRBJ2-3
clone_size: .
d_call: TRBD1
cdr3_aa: CASSPTKGASTDTQYF
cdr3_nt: TGTGCCAGCAGTCCAACAAAGGGGGCTAGCACAGATACGCAGTATTTT

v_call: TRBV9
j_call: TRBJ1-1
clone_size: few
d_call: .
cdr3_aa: CASSGGRDAEAFF
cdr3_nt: TGTGCCAGCAGCGGGGGGAGGGACGCTGAAGCTTTCTTT

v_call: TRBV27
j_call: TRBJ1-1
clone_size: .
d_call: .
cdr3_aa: CASSSGTTGMIVAFF
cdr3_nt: TGTGCCAGCAGTTCCGGGACAACAGGCATGATTGTGGCTTTCTTT

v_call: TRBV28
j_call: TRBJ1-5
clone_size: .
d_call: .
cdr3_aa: CASSFLLGPNQPQHF
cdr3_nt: TGTGCCAGCAGTTTTCTCTTAGGGCCCAATCAGCCCCAGCATTTT

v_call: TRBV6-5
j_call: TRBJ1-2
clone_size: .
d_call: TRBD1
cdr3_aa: CASSQTGALLNGYTF
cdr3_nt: TGTGCCAGCAGTCAAACAGGGGCCCTATTGAATGGCTACACCTTC

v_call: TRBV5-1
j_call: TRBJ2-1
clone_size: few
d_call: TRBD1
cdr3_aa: CASSPGQVTLDEQFF
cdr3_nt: TGCGCCAGCAGCCCGGGACAGGTCACGCTTGATGAGCAGTTCTTC

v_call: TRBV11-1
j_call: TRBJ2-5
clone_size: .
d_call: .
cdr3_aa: CASSFGGARGETQYF
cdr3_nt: TGTGCCAGCAGCTTTGGAGGGGCGCGGGGAGAGACCCAGTACTTC

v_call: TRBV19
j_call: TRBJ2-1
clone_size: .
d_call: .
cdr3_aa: CASSMVRNSYNEQFF
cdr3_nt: TGTGCCAGTAGTATGGTCAGGAACTCTTACAATGAGCAGTTCTTC

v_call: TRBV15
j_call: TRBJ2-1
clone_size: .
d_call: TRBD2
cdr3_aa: CATSGPTSGYNEQFF
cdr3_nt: TGTGCCACCAGCGGGCCGACTAGCGGGTACAATGAGCAGTTCTTC

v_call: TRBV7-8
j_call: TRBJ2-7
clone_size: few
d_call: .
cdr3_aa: CASSLEMAVRKQEQYF
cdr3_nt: TGTGCCAGCAGCTTAGAGATGGCGGTTAGAAAACAGGAGCAGTACTTC

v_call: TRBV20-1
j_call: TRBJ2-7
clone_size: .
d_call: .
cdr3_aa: CSALQGLEQYF
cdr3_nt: TGCAGTGCTCTTCAGGGACTCGAGCAGTACTTC

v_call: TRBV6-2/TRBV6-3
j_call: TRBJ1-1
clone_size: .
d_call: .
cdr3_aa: CASDGNTEAFF
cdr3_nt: TGTGCCAGCGACGGGAACACTGAAGCTTTCTTT

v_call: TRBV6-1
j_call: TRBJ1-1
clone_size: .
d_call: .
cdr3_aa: CASRVRLNTEAFF
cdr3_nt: TGTGCCAGCAGAGTACGCCTGAACACTGAAGCTTTCTTT